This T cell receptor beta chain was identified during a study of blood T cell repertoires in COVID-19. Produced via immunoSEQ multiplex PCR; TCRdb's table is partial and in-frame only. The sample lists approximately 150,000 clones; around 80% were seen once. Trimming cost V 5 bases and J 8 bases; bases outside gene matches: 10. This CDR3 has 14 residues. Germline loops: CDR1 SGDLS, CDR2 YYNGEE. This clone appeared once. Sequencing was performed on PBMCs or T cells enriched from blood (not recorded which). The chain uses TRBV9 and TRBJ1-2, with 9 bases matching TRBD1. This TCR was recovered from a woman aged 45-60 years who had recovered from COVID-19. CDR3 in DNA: TGTGCCAGCAGGGCCTCCGGGACAGGGATCGGCTACACCTTC. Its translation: CASRASGTGIGYTF.